Presented here are 5 T cell receptor beta chains from one specimen sequenced in a study of molecular identifiers for immune sequencing clone quantification listed by TCRdb under 2018. The method behind the library was PCR. The listed sequencing device is Illumina HiSeq 4000. TCRdb trimmed the raw reads at Q25, called clones with MiXCR and kept productive beta chains. CDR3 protein sequences are deduplicated, and each keeps its most common genes and DNA. The sample includes about 510,000 distinct CDR3 sequences, with roughly a fifth observed a single time. The leading ten clones occupy around 0.84% of the sample. The sample was naive CD8+ T cells from blood, with Jurkat cell RNA spiked in. The sample's cell subset or site label, in plain terms: FACS-sorted CD8+CD4-CCR7+CD45RA+ naive T cells. These TCRs come from a human donor in good health. Some libraries in this study had Jurkat cell RNA spiked in.

Note on this clonotype: At one of its ends the junction is not consistent with the germline gene, which may arise from a read error. The rearrangement uses TRBV19 and TRBJ1-5; D uncertain. This CDR3 is built from 12 residues. The germline V gene encodes CDR1 LNHDA and CDR2 SQIVND (reference sequence). Here the CDR3 DNA reads TGTGCCAGTAGTAGTGGAAATCGGCCCCAGCATTTT. Translating it yields CASSSGNRPQHF.

This clonotype was detected only a few times. The chain has TRBV27 and TRBJ2-2; 11 nucleotides align to TRBD2. After removal of 3 bases from V and 5 bases from J, the junction contained 5 bases not matched to a gene. The germline gives CDR1 MNHEY, CDR2 SMNVEV (reference sequence). This CDR3 has 16 residues. The CDR3 bases are TGTGCCAGCAGTTTGGTAGCGGGAGGGCCGACCGGGGAGCTGTTTTTT. The encoded protein is CASSLVAGGPTGELFF.

Only a few counts were recorded for this clonotype. The rearrangement uses TRBV6-2 or TRBV6-3 and TRBJ2-3, with D unresolved. V lost 6 bases to trimming and J lost 6 bases, with 16 bases between them. The CDR3 contains 14 residues. Germline CDR1 is MNHEY and CDR2 is SVGEGT. The CDR3 sequence is CASSKTLFADTQYF. For the CDR3, the DNA is TGTGCCAGCAGCAAGACTCTTTTTGCGGATACGCAGTATTTT.

This clonotype showed up just a few times. The genes are TRBV27 and TRBJ2-1; D not resolved. Germline V lookup: CDR1 MNHEY, CDR2 SMNVEV (reference sequence). Trimming pared 3 bases from V and 6 bases from J, leaving 9 bases between. The CDR3 covers 13 residues. The CDR3 loop reads CASSLTSPNEQFF. The CDR3 DNA reads TGTGCCAGCAGTTTGACTTCCCCCAATGAGCAGTTCTTC.

The chain recombines TRBV6-2 or TRBV6-3 with TRBJ2-7; D gene ambiguous. The CDR3 is 12 amino acids. Germline V gives CDR1 MNHEY, CDR2 SVGEGT. Trimming pared 4 bases from V and 6 bases from J, leaving 10 bases between. The CDR3 loop is CASSFSSPEQYF. The CDR3 DNA reads as TGTGCCAGCAGTTTCTCCAGTCCCGAGCAGTACTTC.